The sequence of this T cell receptor (beta chain) was determined in a study of blood T cell repertoires in COVID-19. Study-level information: Samples representing acute and convalescent COVID-19 were sourced from the United States, Italy and Spain.

Clones were sequenced by immunoSEQ multiplex PCR, and TCRdb holds only the in-frame ones, with some missing. The sample carries 180,000 or so clones, about four fifths recorded once. The CDR3 runs to 14 residues. In germline, CDR1 is MNHEY, CDR2 SMNVEV (reference sequence). Trimming pared 3 bases from V and 4 bases from J, leaving 10 bases between. The clonotype originates from a woman aged 40 to 50 with COVID-19, enrolled during active disease. The rearrangement uses TRBV27 and TRBJ1-3; weak D call: TRBD1 (5 bases). The sample was peripheral blood. The CDR3 DNA follows: TGTGCCAGCAGTTTGGGGCCTACAGGAAACACCATATATTTT. This gives the protein CASSLGPTGNTIYF.